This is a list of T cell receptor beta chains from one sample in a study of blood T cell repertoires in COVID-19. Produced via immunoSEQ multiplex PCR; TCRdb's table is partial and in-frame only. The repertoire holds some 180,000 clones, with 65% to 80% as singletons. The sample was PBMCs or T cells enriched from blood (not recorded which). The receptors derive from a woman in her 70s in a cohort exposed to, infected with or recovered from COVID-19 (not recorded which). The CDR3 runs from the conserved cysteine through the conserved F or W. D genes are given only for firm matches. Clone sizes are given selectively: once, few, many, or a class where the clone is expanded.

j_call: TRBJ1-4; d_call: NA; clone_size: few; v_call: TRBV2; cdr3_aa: CASATATNEKLFF; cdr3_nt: TGTGCCAGCGCCACGGCAACTAATGAAAAACTGTTTTTT
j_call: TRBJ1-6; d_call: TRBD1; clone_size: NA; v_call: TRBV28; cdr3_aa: CASRQDRGYNSPLHF; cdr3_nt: TGTGCCAGCAGACAGGACAGGGGCTATAATTCACCCCTCCACTTT
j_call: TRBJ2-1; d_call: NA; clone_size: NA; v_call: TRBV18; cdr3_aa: CASSPRGRDQFF; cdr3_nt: TGTGCCAGCTCACCAAGGGGAAGGGATCAGTTCTTC
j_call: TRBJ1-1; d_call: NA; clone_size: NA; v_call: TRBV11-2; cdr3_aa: CASSPLGLGGTEAFF; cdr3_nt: TGTGCCAGCAGCCCCCTGGGCCTCGGGGGGACTGAAGCTTTCTTT
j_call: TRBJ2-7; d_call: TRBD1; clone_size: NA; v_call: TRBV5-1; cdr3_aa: CASSPGTGANEQYF; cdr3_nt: TGCGCCAGCAGCCCGGGGACAGGGGCTAACGAGCAGTACTTC
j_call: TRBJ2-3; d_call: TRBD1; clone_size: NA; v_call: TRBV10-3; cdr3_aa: CAIRSQGGTDTQYF; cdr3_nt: TGTGCCATCAGATCCCAGGGGGGCACAGATACGCAGTATTTT
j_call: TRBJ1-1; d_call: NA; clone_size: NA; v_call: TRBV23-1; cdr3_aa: CASSQGSWAQNTEAFF; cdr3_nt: TGCGCCAGCAGTCAGGGGAGTTGGGCCCAAAACACTGAAGCTTTCTTT
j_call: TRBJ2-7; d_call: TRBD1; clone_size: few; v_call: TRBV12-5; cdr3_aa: CASGLERRDRVVEQYF; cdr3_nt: TGTGCTAGTGGTTTGGAACGAAGGGACAGGGTCGTCGAGCAGTACTTC
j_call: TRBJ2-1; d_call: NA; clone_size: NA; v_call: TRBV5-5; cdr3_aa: CASSYFGKGSYNEQFF; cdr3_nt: TGTGCCAGCAGCTATTTCGGGAAGGGCTCCTACAATGAGCAGTTCTTC
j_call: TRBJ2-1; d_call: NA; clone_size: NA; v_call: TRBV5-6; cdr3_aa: CASSGATLGAEQFF; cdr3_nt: TGTGCCAGCAGCGGCGCAACCCTGGGAGCCGAGCAGTTCTTC
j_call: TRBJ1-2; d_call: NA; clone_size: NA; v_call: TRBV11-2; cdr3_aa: CASSLFLSGYTF; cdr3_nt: TGTGCCAGCAGCTTGTTCCTATCTGGCTACACCTTC
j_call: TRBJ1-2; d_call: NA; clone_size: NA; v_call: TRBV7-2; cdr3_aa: CASSAQEKAGGYTF; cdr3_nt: TGTGCCAGCAGCGCCCAGGAAAAGGCAGGCGGCTACACCTTC
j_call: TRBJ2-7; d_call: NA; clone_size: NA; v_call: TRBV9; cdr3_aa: CASSVGANSYEQYF; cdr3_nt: TGTGCCAGCAGCGTAGGCGCAAACTCCTACGAGCAGTACTTC
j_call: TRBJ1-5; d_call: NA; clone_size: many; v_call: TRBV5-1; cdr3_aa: CASSPFPEQPQHF; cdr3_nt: TGCGCCAGCAGCCCCTTCCCTGAGCAGCCCCAGCATTTT
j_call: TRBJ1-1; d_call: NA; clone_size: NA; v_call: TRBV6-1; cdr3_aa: CASSEGFGQRAEAFF; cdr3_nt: TGTGCCAGCAGTGAAGGATTTGGACAGAGAGCTGAAGCTTTCTTT
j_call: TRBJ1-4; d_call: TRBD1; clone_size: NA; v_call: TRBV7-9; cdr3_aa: CASSSGQAFNEKLFF; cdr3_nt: TGTGCCAGCAGCTCCGGACAGGCCTTTAATGAAAAACTGTTTTTT
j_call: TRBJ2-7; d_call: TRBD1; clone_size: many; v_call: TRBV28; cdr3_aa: CASSSSGTGSHEQYF; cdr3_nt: TGTGCCAGCAGTTCTTCCGGGACAGGGTCCCACGAGCAGTACTTC
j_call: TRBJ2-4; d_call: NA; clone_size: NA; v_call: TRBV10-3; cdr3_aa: CATSGDRAKNIQYF; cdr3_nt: TGTGCCACCTCGGGAGACCGTGCCAAAAACATTCAGTACTTC
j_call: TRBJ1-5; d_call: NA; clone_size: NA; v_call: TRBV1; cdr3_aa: CTSSHTRVVGNQPQHF; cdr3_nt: TGCACCAGCAGCCACACCAGGGTGGTCGGCAATCAGCCCCAGCATTTT
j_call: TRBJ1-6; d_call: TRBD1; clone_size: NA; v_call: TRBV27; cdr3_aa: CASSPDRVGSPLHF; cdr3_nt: TGTGCCAGCAGCCCCGACAGGGTCGGATCACCCCTCCACTTT
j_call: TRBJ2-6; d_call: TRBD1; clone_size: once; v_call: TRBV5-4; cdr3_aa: CASSLGTGSSGANVLTF; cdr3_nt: TGTGCCAGCAGCTTGGGGACAGGGTCTTCTGGGGCCAACGTCCTGACTTTC
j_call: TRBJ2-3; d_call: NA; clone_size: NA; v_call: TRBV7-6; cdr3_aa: CASSLGSYGATDTQYF; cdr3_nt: TGTGCCAGCAGCTTAGGGAGCTACGGAGCCACAGATACGCAGTATTTT
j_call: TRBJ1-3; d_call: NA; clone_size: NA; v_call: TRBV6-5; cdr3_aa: CASIPGGRDRNTIYF; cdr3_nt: TGTGCCAGCATCCCGGGAGGCAGGGACCGAAACACCATATATTTT
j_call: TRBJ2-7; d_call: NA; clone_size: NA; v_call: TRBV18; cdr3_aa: CASSPPGLPKGGREQYF; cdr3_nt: TGTGCCAGCTCACCCCCCGGGTTACCCAAGGGGGGGAGAGAGCAGTACTTC
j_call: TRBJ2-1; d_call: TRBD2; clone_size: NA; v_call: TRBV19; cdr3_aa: CASSIWVMSGSSNEQFF; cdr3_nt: TGTGCCAGTAGTATATGGGTTATGAGCGGGAGCTCGAATGAGCAGTTCTTC
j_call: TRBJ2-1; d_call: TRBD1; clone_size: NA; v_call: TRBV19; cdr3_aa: CASSIVSQGASNEQFF; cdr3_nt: TGTGCCAGTAGTATAGTCAGCCAGGGGGCGAGCAATGAGCAGTTCTTC
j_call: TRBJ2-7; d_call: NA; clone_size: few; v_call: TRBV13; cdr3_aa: CASSLGPIPGHIYEQYF; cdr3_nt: TGTGCCAGCAGCTTAGGCCCGATCCCGGGACACATCTACGAGCAGTACTTC
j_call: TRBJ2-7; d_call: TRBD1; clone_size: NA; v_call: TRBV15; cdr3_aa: CATSRDGTGIYEQYF; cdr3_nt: TGTGCCACCAGCAGAGATGGGACAGGGATCTACGAGCAGTACTTC